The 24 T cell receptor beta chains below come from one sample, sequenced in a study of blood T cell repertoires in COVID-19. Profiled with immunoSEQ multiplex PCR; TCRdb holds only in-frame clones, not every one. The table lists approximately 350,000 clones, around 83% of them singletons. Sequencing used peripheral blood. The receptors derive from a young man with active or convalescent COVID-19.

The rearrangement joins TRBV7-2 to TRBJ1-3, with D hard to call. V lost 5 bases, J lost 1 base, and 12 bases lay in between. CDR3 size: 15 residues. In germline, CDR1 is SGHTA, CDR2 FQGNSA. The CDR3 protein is CASSPARFSGNTIYF. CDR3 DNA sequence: TGTGCCAGCAGCCCCGCCAGGTTTTCTGGAAACACCATATATTTT.

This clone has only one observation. This CDR3 is CASSFRDRLYNSPLHF. CDR3 coding DNA: TGTGCCAGCAGCTTTCGGGACAGACTTTATAATTCACCCCTCCACTTT. The chain uses TRBV5-6 and TRBJ1-6; TRBD1 matches 7 bases. Germline V CDR1 and CDR2: SGHDT, YYEEEE. With V trimmed by 2 bases and J by 4 bases, 6 bases remained unmatched. The length of the CDR3 is 16 residues.

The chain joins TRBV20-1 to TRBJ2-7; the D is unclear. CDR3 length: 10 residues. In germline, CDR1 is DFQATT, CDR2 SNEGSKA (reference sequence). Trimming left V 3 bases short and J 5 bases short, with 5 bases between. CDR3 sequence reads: CSASHHEQYF. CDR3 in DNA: TGCAGTGCTAGTCATCACGAGCAGTACTTC.

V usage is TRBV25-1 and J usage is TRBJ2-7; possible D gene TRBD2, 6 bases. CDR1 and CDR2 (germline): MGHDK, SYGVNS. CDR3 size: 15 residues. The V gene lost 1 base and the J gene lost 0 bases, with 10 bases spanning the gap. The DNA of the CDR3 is TGTGCCAGCAGTGAATCGACCGGGAGCTCCTACGAGCAGTACTTC. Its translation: CASSESTGSSYEQYF.

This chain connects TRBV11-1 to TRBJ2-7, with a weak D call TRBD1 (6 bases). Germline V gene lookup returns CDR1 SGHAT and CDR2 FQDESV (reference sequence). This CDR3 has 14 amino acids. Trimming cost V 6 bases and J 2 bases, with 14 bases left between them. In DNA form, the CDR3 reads TGTGCCAGCAGTACAGGGTATACTACCTACGAGCAGTACTTC. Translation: CASSTGYTTYEQYF.

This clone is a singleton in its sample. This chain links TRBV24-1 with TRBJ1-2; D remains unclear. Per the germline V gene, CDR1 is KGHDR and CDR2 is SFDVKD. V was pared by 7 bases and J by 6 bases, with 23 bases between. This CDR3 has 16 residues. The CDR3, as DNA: TGTGCCACCAGCTCCCCAACGACTTCGGAAAAGCATGGCTACACCTTC. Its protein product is CATSSPTTSEKHGYTF.

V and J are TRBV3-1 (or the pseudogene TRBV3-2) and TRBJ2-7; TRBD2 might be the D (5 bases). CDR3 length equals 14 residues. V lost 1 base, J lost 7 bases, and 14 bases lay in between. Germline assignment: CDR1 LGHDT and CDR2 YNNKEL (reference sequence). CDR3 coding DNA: TGTGCCAGCAGCCAAGGCGGAGCACCGGGGGAGCAGTACTTC. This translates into CASSQGGAPGEQYF.

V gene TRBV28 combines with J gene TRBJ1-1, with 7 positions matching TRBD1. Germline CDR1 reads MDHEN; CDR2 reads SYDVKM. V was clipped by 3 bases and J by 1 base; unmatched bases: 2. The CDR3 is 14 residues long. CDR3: CASSFHRGNTEAFF. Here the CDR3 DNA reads TGTGCCAGCAGTTTTCACAGGGGGAACACTGAAGCTTTCTTT.

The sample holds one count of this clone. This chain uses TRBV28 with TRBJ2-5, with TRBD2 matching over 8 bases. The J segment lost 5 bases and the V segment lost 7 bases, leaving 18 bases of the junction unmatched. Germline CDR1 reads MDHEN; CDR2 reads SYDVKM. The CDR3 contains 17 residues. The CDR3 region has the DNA TGTGCCAGCAATTTTCCCCCCCGGGAGGGATTCGCGGAGACCCAGTACTTC. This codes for CASNFPPREGFAETQYF.

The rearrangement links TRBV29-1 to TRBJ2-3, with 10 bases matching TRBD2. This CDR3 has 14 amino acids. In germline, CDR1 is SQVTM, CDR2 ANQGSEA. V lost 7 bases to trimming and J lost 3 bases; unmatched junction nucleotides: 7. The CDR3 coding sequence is TGCAGCGCCGGATCTAGCGGGAGAACAGATACGCAGTATTTT. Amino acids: CSAGSSGRTDTQYF.

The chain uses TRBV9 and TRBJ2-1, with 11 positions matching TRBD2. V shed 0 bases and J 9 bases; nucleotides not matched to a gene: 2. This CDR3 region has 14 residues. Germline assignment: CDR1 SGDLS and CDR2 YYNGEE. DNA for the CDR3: TGTGCCAGCAGCGTAGCTACTAGCGGGGGTGAGCAGTTCTTC. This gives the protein CASSVATSGGEQFF.

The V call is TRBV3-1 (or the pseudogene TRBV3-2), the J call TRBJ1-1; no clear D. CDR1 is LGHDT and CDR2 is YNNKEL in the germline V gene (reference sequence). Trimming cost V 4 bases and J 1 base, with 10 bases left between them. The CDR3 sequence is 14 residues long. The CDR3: CASSPRVGNTEAFF. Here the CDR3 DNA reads TGTGCCAGCAGCCCCCGGGTAGGGAACACTGAAGCTTTCTTT.

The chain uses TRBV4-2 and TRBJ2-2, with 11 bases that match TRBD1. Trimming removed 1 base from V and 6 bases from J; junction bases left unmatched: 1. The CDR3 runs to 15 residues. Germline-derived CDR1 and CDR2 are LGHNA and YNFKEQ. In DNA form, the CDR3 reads TGTGCCAGCAGCCAAGGGACAGGGGGCTCCGGGGAGCTGTTTTTT. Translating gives CASSQGTGGSGELFF.

The chain's CDR3 is CASKAQAPYEQYF. The DNA of the CDR3 is TGTGCCAGCAAGGCGCAGGCCCCTTACGAGCAGTACTTC. This chain joins TRBV2 and TRBJ2-7; D gene ambiguous. Trimming took off 7 bases at V and 4 bases at J, with 14 bases between the two ends. CDR1 and CDR2 (germline): SNHLY, FYNNEI. The CDR3 spans 13 residues.

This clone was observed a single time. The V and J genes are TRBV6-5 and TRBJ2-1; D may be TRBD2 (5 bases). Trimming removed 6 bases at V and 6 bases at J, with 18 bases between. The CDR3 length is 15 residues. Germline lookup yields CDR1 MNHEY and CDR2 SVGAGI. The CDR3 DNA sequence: TGTGCCAGCAGGCCCCACATCGGGGATCTCAATGAGCAGTTCTTC. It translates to CASRPHIGDLNEQFF.

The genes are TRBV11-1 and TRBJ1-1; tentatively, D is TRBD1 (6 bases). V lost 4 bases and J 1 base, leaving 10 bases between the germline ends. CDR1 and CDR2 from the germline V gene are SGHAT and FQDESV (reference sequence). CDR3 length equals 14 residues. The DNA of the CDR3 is TGTGCCAGCAGCTACAGGGTTGGGAACACTGAAGCTTTCTTT. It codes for CASSYRVGNTEAFF.

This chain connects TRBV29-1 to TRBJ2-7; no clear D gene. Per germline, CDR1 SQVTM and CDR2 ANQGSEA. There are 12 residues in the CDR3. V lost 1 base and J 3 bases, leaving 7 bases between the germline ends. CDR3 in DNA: TGCAGCGTTGAAGGGGCCGACTACGAGCAGTACTTC. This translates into CSVEGADYEQYF.

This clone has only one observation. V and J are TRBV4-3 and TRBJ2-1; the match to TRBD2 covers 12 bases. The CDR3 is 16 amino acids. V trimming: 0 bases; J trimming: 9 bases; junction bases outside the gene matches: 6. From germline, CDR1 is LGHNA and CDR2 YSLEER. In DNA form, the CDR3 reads TGCGCCAGCAGCCAAGAACCTAGCGGGAGGGCCGTTGAGCAGTTCTTC. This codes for CASSQEPSGRAVEQFF.

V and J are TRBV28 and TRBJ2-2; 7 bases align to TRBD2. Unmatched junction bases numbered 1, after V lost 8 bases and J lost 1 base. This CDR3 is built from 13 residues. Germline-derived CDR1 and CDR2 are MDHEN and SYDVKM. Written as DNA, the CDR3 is TGTGCCAGCCCTAGCGGGAACACCGGGGAGCTGTTTTTT. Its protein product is CASPSGNTGELFF.

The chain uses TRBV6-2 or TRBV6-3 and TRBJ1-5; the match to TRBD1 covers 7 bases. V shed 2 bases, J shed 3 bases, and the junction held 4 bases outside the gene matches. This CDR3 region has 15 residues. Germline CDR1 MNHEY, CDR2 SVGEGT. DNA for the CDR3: TGTGCCAGCAGTTACGGGACAGATGACAATCAGCCCCAGCATTTT. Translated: CASSYGTDDNQPQHF.

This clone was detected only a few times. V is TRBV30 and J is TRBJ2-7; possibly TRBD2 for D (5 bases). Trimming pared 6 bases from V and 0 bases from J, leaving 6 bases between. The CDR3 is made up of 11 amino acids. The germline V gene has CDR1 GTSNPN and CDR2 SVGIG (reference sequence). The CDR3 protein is CACGLSYEQYF. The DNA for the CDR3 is TGTGCCTGTGGACTCTCCTACGAGCAGTACTTC.

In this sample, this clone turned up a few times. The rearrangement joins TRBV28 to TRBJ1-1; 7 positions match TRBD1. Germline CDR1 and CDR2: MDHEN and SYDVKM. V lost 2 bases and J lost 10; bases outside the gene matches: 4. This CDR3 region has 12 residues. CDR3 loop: CASSLRQGGAFF. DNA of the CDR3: TGTGCCAGCAGTTTACGACAGGGAGGAGCTTTCTTT.

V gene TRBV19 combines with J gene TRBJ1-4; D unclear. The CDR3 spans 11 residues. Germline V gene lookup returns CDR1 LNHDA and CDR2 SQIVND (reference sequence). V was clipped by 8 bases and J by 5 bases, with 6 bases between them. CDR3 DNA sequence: TGTGCCAGTTCATCAAATGAAAAACTGTTTTTT. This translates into CASSSNEKLFF.

CDR3 nucleotide sequence: TGTGCCAGCAGCTTAGCTAGGGCTAGCCCCCCGGATACGCAGTATTTT. Protein sequence: CASSLARASPPDTQYF. The V call is TRBV7-2, the J call TRBJ2-3; possibly TRBD2 for D (5 bases). This CDR3 has 16 amino acids. V lost 0 bases and J lost 6, with 16 bases in between. From germline, CDR1 is SGHTA and CDR2 FQGNSA. Full variable domain (missing parts from reference TRBV7-2 and TRBJ2-3): GAGVSQSPSNKVTEKGKDVELRCDPISGHTALYWYRQSLGQGLEFLIYFQGNSAPDKSGLPSDRFSAERTGGSVSTLTIQRTQQEDSAVYLCASSLARASPPDTQYFGPGTRLTVL.